This T cell receptor (beta chain) originates from a study of blood T cell repertoires in COVID-19. Clones were read by immunoSEQ multiplex PCR, and TCRdb kept only the in-frame ones, dropping some. The table lists under 400,000 clones, around 87% of them singletons. CDR1 and CDR2 from the germline V gene are SGHVS and FNYEAQ. The CDR3 totals 15 residues. V was pared by 5 bases and J by 2 bases, with 8 bases of the junction left unmatched. This chain connects TRBV7-6 to TRBJ2-7, with 8 positions matching TRBD2. The source of this sequence is a woman in her 30s with COVID-19, enrolled during active disease. Sequences were obtained from peripheral blood. The CDR3 DNA reads TGTGCCAGCAGCCGGGAGGCGGGAGGAACCTACGAGCAGTACTTC. Translation: CASSREAGGTYEQYF.